This TCR beta chain appears in the sequencing data of a study of T-cell reconstitution after alpha-beta-depleted transplantation in children. Study findings and constraints: In some patients, recipient T cells and intrathymic progenitors surviving conditioning explained high day-60 diversity. Fresh T-cell production supplied most of the T-cell counts and diversity seen one year after transplant. Reported findings indicate that, about two months after transplant, alpha-beta T cells came from several hundred expanded clones, which were derived from non-depleted graft cells.

This clonotype appeared many times. Its specificity is unknown. This sample's TCRbeta library carried unique molecular identifier barcodes. TCRdb passed the PCR reads through MiXCR, listing each CDR3 protein once. This sample carries about 97,000 distinct CDR3 sequences, around 6.1% of them seen once, and the ten largest clones take about 6%. Looked up from germline, CDR1 is DFQATT and CDR2 is SNEGSKA (reference sequence). Deletions cut 5 bases from V and 0 bases from J, with 17 bases between. The CDR3 contains 15 residues. This specimen was PBMCs, mostly from graft donor cells, taken 60 days after TCRalphabeta/CD19-depleted stem cell transplant. V usage is TRBV20-1 and J usage is TRBJ2-7; D might be TRBD1 or TRBD2, each matching 5 bases. The receptor's source is a female patient between 2 and 15 years old who had a stem cell transplant for Fanconi anemia, so the T cells may come from the graft donor. CDR3 loop: CSAGGRVLSSYEQYF. In DNA form, the CDR3 reads TGCAGTGCTGGGGGACGGGTCCTCAGCTCCTACGAGCAGTACTTC.